The rows below give T cell receptor beta chains drawn from one sample of a study of T-cell memory formation after mild COVID-19. TCRdb passed the 5' RACE reads through MiXCR, listing each CDR3 protein once. The table lists roughly 300,000 distinct CDR3 sequences, around 8% of them singletons. What was sequenced was PBMCs or a T cell subset sorted from them (not recorded which). These receptors all come from a man aged 18 to 29 who had mild COVID-19 (a few samples of this study predate the infection). Cell type and time point are not known. Each CDR3 is given with its conserved first and last residue. A D gene is named only where the DNA matches it firmly. Some rows mark clone size as missing; the rest say once, few, many or name a class of expanded clone.

clone_size | d_call | j_call | v_call | cdr3_nt | cdr3_aa
few | NA | TRBJ1-1 | TRBV7-2 | TGTGCCAGCAGCTCACATGGGCCGTTTGAAGCTTTCTTT | CASSSHGPFEAFF
NA | TRBD1 | TRBJ1-4 | TRBV12-3/TRBV12-4 | TGTGCCAGCGGGAAGGGGGCGAGTGAAAAACTGTTTTTT | CASGKGASEKLFF
few | TRBD2 | TRBJ2-1 | TRBV7-3 | TGTGCCAGCAGCTCTACCGGGAGGGCAGAGTACTACAATGAGCAGTTCTTC | CASSSTGRAEYYNEQFF
NA | TRBD2 | TRBJ2-5 | TRBV7-8 | TGTGCCAGCAGGAGTCGACTAGCGGGGAAAGAGACCCAGTACTTC | CASRSRLAGKETQYF
NA | NA | TRBJ1-1 | TRBV10-3 | TGTGCCATCAGCGAGAGGATTTGGGGGGCGGATGAAGCTTTCTTT | CAISERIWGADEAFF
many | NA | TRBJ2-7 | TRBV7-2 | TGTGCCAGCAGCTTTCTAGCAGGTCCCTACGAGCAGTACTTC | CASSFLAGPYEQYF
NA | NA | TRBJ2-1 | TRBV7-6 | TGTGACAGCAGCTTCGGGCTGGCCTCCTACAATGAGCAGTTCTTC | CDSSFGLASYNEQFF
few | NA | TRBJ1-6 | TRBV3-1 | TGTGCCAGCAGCCCAGGGATCGGACCCCTCCACTTT | CASSPGIGPLHF
NA | NA | TRBJ2-7 | TRBV20-1 | TGCAGTGCCCGGGGCTACGAGCAGTACTTC | CSARGYEQYF
few | TRBD1 | TRBJ2-1 | TRBV12-3/TRBV12-4 | TGTGCCAGCAGTTCCGGGACAGCCGCCCCCAATGAGCAGTTCTTC | CASSSGTAAPNEQFF
few | NA | TRBJ1-2 | TRBV5-8 | TGTGCCAGCAGCTTGCGGGGGGACCCTAACTATGGCTACACCTTC | CASSLRGDPNYGYTF
many | NA | TRBJ2-4 | TRBV4-3 | TGCGCCAGCAGCCCCGACAGCCATTATGACGCCAAAAACATTCAGTACTTC | CASSPDSHYDAKNIQYF
few | TRBD1 | TRBJ1-1 | TRBV4-3 | TGCGCCAGCAGCCCGGAGAGACAGGGTAATACTGAAGCTTTCTTT | CASSPERQGNTEAFF
few | NA | TRBJ1-2 | TRBV11-2 | TGTGCCAGCAGCCGTACCAGCGGACCCCCGTATGGCTACACCTTC | CASSRTSGPPYGYTF
few | TRBD1 | TRBJ1-3 | TRBV28 | TGTGCCAGCAAGACAGGGGCTGGAAACACCATATATTTT | CASKTGAGNTIYF
NA | TRBD1 | TRBJ2-2 | TRBV7-9 | TGTGCCAGCAGATGGGTCACAGGGGAAACGAACACCGGGGAGCTGTTTTTT | CASRWVTGETNTGELFF
NA | NA | TRBJ2-7 | TRBV28 | TGTGCCAGCAGTCCCCGACGCCGGGCATCGGAGCCCTACGAGCAGTACTTC | CASSPRRRASEPYEQYF
NA | NA | TRBJ2-1 | TRBV7-2 | TGTGCCAGCAGCTTAGCGATCCGAGAACTTGAGCAGTTCTTC | CASSLAIRELEQFF
few | NA | TRBJ1-2 | TRBV12-3/TRBV12-4 | TGTGCCAGCAATCCGGGACGGCAGAGCTATGGCTACACCTTC | CASNPGRQSYGYTF
few | NA | TRBJ1-1 | TRBV5-1 | TGCGCCAGCACAAGGGCTGAGCCGAACACTGAAGCTTTCTTT | CASTRAEPNTEAFF
NA | NA | TRBJ1-1 | TRBV5-1 | TGCGCCAGCAGCGCAGAACAGGGTAGGAACACTGAAGCTTTCTTT | CASSAEQGRNTEAFF
few | TRBD1 | TRBJ2-1 | TRBV7-8 | TGTGCCAGCAGCTTAGGAGGGGGACAGAACAATGAGCAGTTCTTC | CASSLGGGQNNEQFF
NA | TRBD1 | TRBJ2-2 | TRBV3-1 | TGTGCCACCGGGACCGGGACAGGGGGCTATTACACCGGGGAGCTGTTTTTT | CATGTGTGGYYTGELFF
few | NA | TRBJ2-1 | TRBV7-2 | TGTGCCAGCAGCTCCCTGACCTACAATGAGCAGTTCTTC | CASSSLTYNEQFF
many | TRBD1 | TRBJ1-1 | TRBV12-3/TRBV12-4 | TGTGCCAGCAGTTCACAACCTAGGGGGCTCCGGACTATGAACACTGAAGCTTTCTTT | CASSSQPRGLRTMNTEAFF
few | NA | TRBJ2-5 | TRBV18 | TGTGCCAGCTCCGCAAACATCTGGTCTGGAGGGTCCGAGACCCAGTACTTC | CASSANIWSGGSETQYF
many | NA | TRBJ1-5 | TRBV4-1 | TGCGCCAGCAGCCCCTCCGGGACGGGCAATCAGCCCCAGCATTTT | CASSPSGTGNQPQHF
NA | NA | TRBJ1-3 | TRBV13 | TGTGCCAGCAGCACGGGGAATACTGGAAACACCATATATTTT | CASSTGNTGNTIYF
few | NA | TRBJ2-2 | TRBV4-3 | TGCGCCAGCAGCCAAGGACGGAGGGGGGAGGGCTCCGGGGAGCTGTTTTTT | CASSQGRRGEGSGELFF
many | TRBD1 | TRBJ1-1 | TRBV29-1 | TGCAGCGTTGTACCAGGGGGCACTGAAGCTTTCTTT | CSVVPGGTEAFF
many | TRBD2 | TRBJ2-1 | TRBV7-6 | TGTGCCAGCAGCTTTAGCGGGGGAGCCTACAATGAGCAGTTCTTC | CASSFSGGAYNEQFF
few | NA | TRBJ2-7 | TRBV25-1 | TGTGCCAGCAGTGAATATGGAGGCTCCTTAAGGGGGCAGTACTTC | CASSEYGGSLRGQYF
NA | TRBD1 | TRBJ1-1 | TRBV4-3 | TGCGCCAGCAGCCTTCATGTGGGGCAGGGGGGCACTGAAGCTTTCTTT | CASSLHVGQGGTEAFF
many | NA | TRBJ2-6 | TRBV28 | TGTGCCAGCAGTTCCAGTGGGGCCAACGTCCTGACTTTC | CASSSSGANVLTF
NA | TRBD1 | TRBJ1-1 | TRBV4-3 | TGCGCCAGCAGCCAGGGGACAGTTGAAGCTTTCTTT | CASSQGTVEAFF
few | NA | TRBJ2-3 | TRBV7-2 | TGTGCCAGCAGTCATGCCGAATTTACGCAGTATTTT | CASSHAEFTQYF
NA | TRBD2 | TRBJ2-3 | TRBV6-6 | TGTGCCAGCGAAGAAGCGGGGGGCGGGGGAGATACGCAGTATTTT | CASEEAGGGGDTQYF
NA | NA | TRBJ2-1 | TRBV5-6 | TGTGCCAGCAGCTTGGAGGACCTGAATGAGCAGTTCTTC | CASSLEDLNEQFF
few | TRBD1 | TRBJ2-5 | TRBV4-2 | TGTGCCAGCAGCCTCACCTCGACAGGGGGGCAAGAGACCCAGTACTTC | CASSLTSTGGQETQYF
NA | TRBD1 | TRBJ2-5 | TRBV7-2 | TGTGCCAGCAGCTTGGCACCGGGACAGACACACCAAGAGACCCAGTACTTC | CASSLAPGQTHQETQYF
few | NA | TRBJ2-1 | TRBV7-9 | TGTGCCAGCAGACCTGGGGGGCCTTTTGGTGAGCAGTTCTTC | CASRPGGPFGEQFF
NA | NA | TRBJ1-4 | TRBV7-6 | TGTGCCAGCAGCAGGGACCGAAGGAACATTAATGAAAAACTGTTTTTT | CASSRDRRNINEKLFF
few | TRBD1 | TRBJ2-6 | TRBV9 | TGTGCCAGCAGCACCACAGGGGGCCCTGGGGCCAACGTCCTGACTTTC | CASSTTGGPGANVLTF
many | NA | TRBJ1-2 | TRBV6-1 | TGTGCCAGCAGTACGACAGTGGGCTACACCTTC | CASSTTVGYTF
NA | TRBD1 | TRBJ1-6 | TRBV30 | TGTGCCTGGAGTGTAAGGGACAGACATTCACCCCTCCACTTT | CAWSVRDRHSPLHF
NA | NA | TRBJ2-1 | TRBV6-5 | TGTGCCAGCAGTTACCGGGTTTCTGGCGATGAGCAGTTCTTC | CASSYRVSGDEQFF
many | NA | TRBJ1-3 | TRBV12-3/TRBV12-4 | TGTGCCAATGGACGGAACTCTGGAAACACCATATATTTT | CANGRNSGNTIYF
NA | NA | TRBJ1-5 | TRBV6-5 | TGTGCCAGCAGTTACGCCGCGGGTGCAGGCATAACCAATCAGCCCCAGCATTTT | CASSYAAGAGITNQPQHF
few | NA | TRBJ2-2 | TRBV19 | TGTGCCAGTATACGTGGCGCGAACACCGGGGAGCTGTTTTTT | CASIRGANTGELFF
many | TRBD2 | TRBJ2-3 | TRBV5-1 | TGCGCCAGCGGACCCGGACTAGCGGGGGGGGGCACAGATACGCAGTATTTT | CASGPGLAGGGTDTQYF
few | NA | TRBJ1-1 | TRBV5-1 | TGCGCCAGCAGCCCCGGGGGCGCGAGAACTGAAGCTTTCTTT | CASSPGGARTEAFF
NA | TRBD1 | TRBJ1-6 | TRBV7-2 | TGTGCCAGCAGCCGGGACAGGGTTGCACCCCTCCACTTT | CASSRDRVAPLHF
many | NA | TRBJ2-4 | TRBV20-1 | TGCAGTGCGATGACTGGTCTAGCCAAAAACATTCAGTACTTC | CSAMTGLAKNIQYF
few | NA | TRBJ1-2 | TRBV7-9 | TGTGCCAGCAGCCTCCTCCGGGACAAGGACATGGGCTACACCTTC | CASSLLRDKDMGYTF
NA | NA | TRBJ1-2 | TRBV6-5 | TGTGCCAGCAGCCCCGGGGCGGGGCCCTCTAACTATGGCTACACCTTC | CASSPGAGPSNYGYTF